The TCR beta chain under discussion was sequenced for a study of PD-L1 blockade in urothelial cancer. V was pared by 5 bases and J by 3 bases, with 18 bases between. Per germline, CDR1 KGHSH and CDR2 LQKENI. The CDR3 length is 16 residues. Specified time point: peripheral blood 6 weeks after treatment start. Sequenced by immunoSEQ multiplex PCR; TCRdb stores in-frame clones only, minus some. The sample has over 40,000 clones; roughly 81% are singletons. Material: PBMCs, obtained around atezolizumab (anti-PD-L1) treatment. The chain employs TRBV18 and TRBJ2-3, with D maybe TRBD2 (6 bases). The TCR comes from a man between 65 and 85 years old with urothelial cancer. The CDR3 nucleotides read TGTGCCAGCTCATCGGACACGACTAGGGGTACAGATACGCAGTATTTT. Translated, it gives CASSSDTTRGTDTQYF.